Following are 25 T cell receptor beta chains from one sample sequenced in a study of breast tumors, draining lymph nodes, adjacent tissues. Samples came from axillary lymph nodes draining the breast cancer. TCRdb re-called the multiplex PCR reads through MiXCR, storing one row per CDR3 protein. The sample yields around 130,000 distinct CDR3 sequences, about 30% seen once. Sequencing was performed on axillary lymph node tissue. Receptors were obtained from a female donor with breast cancer. Some clones in this sample may be carry-over from other donors' samples.

This clonotype was seen ten or more times. The CDR3 is CASSLGQFSGANVLTF. DNA for the CDR3: TGTGCCAGCAGCTTAGGACAGTTCTCTGGGGCCAACGTCCTGACTTTC. This chain links TRBV5-6 with TRBJ2-6; tentatively, D is TRBD1 (6 bases). Germline V CDR1 and CDR2: SGHDT, YYEEEE. This CDR3 is built from 16 residues. V was cut by 2 bases and J by 0 bases, with 9 bases left in between.

This clonotype appeared a single time. V is TRBV20-1 and J is TRBJ1-2; possible D gene TRBD1, 5 bases. CDR1 is DFQATT and CDR2 is SNEGSKA in the germline V gene (reference sequence). Deletions cut 1 base from V and 2 bases from J, with 8 bases between. CDR3 length: 13 residues. Here the CDR3 reads CSARVRTNYGYTF. CDR3 DNA sequence: TGCAGTGCTAGAGTCCGGACAAACTATGGCTACACCTTC.

To note about this clonotype: This may come from a read error, since a much larger clone is one base off. The CDR3 does not close with the conserved phenylalanine or tryptophan, likely indicating a read error. J is TRBJ2-1 and V is TRBV14; D remains ambiguous. The V gene lost 1 base and the J gene lost 4 bases, with 5 bases spanning the gap. The germline CDR1 and CDR2 sequences are SGHDN and FVKESK. This CDR3 has 13 residues. This CDR3 is CASSQVSYNEQFS. CDR3 nucleotide sequence: TGTGCCAGCAGCCAAGTCAGTTACAATGAGCAGTTCTCC.

The DNA for the CDR3 is TGTGCCAGCAGCGTAGCCGCCGGGGGACAGGGGACCAACGAGCAGTACTTC. Protein: CASSVAAGGQGTNEQYF. V gene TRBV9 combines with J gene TRBJ2-7, with 10 bases lining up with TRBD1. The J segment lost 5 bases and the V segment lost 0 bases, leaving 11 bases of the junction unmatched. The CDR3 covers 17 residues. The germline V gene encodes CDR1 SGDLS and CDR2 YYNGEE.

This clonotype has more than one count but fewer than ten. The V gene is TRBV20-1, the J gene TRBJ1-1; 7 bases are shared with TRBD1. This CDR3 spans 13 amino acids. Germline CDR1 reads DFQATT; CDR2 reads SNEGSKA (reference sequence). Germline trimming cut 3 bases from V and 10 bases from J; bases unmatched to any gene: 11. The CDR3 nucleotides are TGCAGTGCTAGCGTGGGACAGTCAAGCGGAGCTTTCTTT. Its translation is CSASVGQSSGAFF.

Ten or more counts support this clonotype. The V call is TRBV6-4, the J call TRBJ2-1; TRBD1 agrees at 7 bases. Germline V lookup: CDR1 MRHNA, CDR2 SNTAGT. This CDR3 has 17 residues. The V segment lost 3 bases and the J segment 0 bases; nucleotides outside the gene matches: 8. The CDR3 DNA reads as TGTGCCAGCAGTGAGTCCACAGGGGAAAGCTCCTACAATGAGCAGTTCTTC. Translated: CASSESTGESSYNEQFF.

The genes are TRBV19 and TRBJ2-6; D is possibly TRBD1 (6 bases). With 8 bases removed from V and 4 bases from J, the gap between germline ends came to 12 bases. From germline, CDR1 is LNHDA and CDR2 SQIVND (reference sequence). The CDR3 spans 14 residues. CDR3 coding DNA: TGTGCCAGTCAACCCGGACAGGGGGCCAACGTCCTGACTTTC. Its translation: CASQPGQGANVLTF.

V is TRBV6-2 or TRBV6-3 and J is TRBJ2-5; 10 bases align to TRBD1. The CDR3 has 14 residues. Germline V gene sequence: CDR1 MNHEY, CDR2 SVGEGT. Losses at the gene ends were 6 bases for V and 8 bases for J; bases not matched to a gene: 9. CDR3 residues: CASSPATGGGTQYF. The CDR3 region has the DNA TGTGCCAGCAGCCCCGCGACAGGGGGCGGAACCCAGTACTTC.

This clonotype was detected a few times. This may be a read error, as it is one base from a much larger clone. J is TRBJ2-1 and V is TRBV5-1; 8 nucleotides agree with TRBD1. The CDR3 sequence is 15 residues long. The germline V gene has CDR1 SGHRS and CDR2 YFSETQ. CDR3: CASSPGQGNYNGQFF. CDR3 coding DNA: TGCGCCAGCAGCCCTGGACAGGGTAACTACAATGGGCAGTTCTTC.

This clonotype was seen at least ten times. The V call is TRBV20-1, the J call TRBJ2-7; 12 bases fit TRBD2. V lost 3 bases, J lost 3 bases, and 0 bases stayed unmatched. Germline V gene sequence: CDR1 DFQATT, CDR2 SNEGSKA (reference sequence). This CDR3 is 13 amino acids long. CDR3 nucleotides: TGCAGTGCTAGGACTAGCGGGGGCTACGAGCAGTACGTC. Protein product: CSARTSGGYEQYV.

V gene TRBV6-6 combines with J gene TRBJ1-3; D perhaps matches TRBD1 (5 bases). Trimming took 6 bases from V and 2 from J, leaving 11 bases between them. In germline, CDR1 is MNHNY, CDR2 SVGAGI (reference sequence). The CDR3 spans 14 residues. In nucleotides, the CDR3 is TGTGCCAGCAGCCCCCGGGGGACTGGAAACACCATATATTTT. This translates into CASSPRGTGNTIYF.

At least ten counts were recorded for this clonotype. Without the conserved terminal phenylalanine or tryptophan, this CDR3 likely stems from a read error. The chain couples TRBV19 to TRBJ2-5, with D perhaps matching TRBD1 or TRBD2 (6 bases each). CDR3 length: 16 residues. Trimming pared 4 bases from V and 4 bases from J, leaving 19 bases between. Germline CDR1 reads LNHDA; CDR2 reads SQIVND (reference sequence). The CDR3: CASSNMGGASVETQYS. DNA of the CDR3: TGTGCCAGTAGTAATATGGGGGGCGCTTCGGTAGAGACCCAGTACTCC.

This clonotype was seen ten or more times. This chain connects TRBV5-1 to TRBJ2-6; 8 bases align to TRBD1. V lost 5 bases to trimming and J lost 2 bases; unmatched junction nucleotides: 3. The CDR3 sequence is 15 residues long. CDR1 and CDR2 from the germline V gene are SGHRS and YFSETQ. Here the CDR3 reads CASSTGGTGANVLTF. The CDR3 DNA reads TGCGCCAGCAGTACAGGGGGTACTGGGGCCAACGTCCTGACTTTC.

The chain joins TRBV2 to TRBJ1-4; 12 bases are a match to TRBD1. This CDR3 has 15 residues. V lost 9 bases and J lost 3; bases outside the gene matches: 5. Per the germline V gene, CDR1 is SNHLY and CDR2 is FYNNEI. The CDR3, as DNA: TGTGCCAGGGGGACAGGGGGCGCCGCTAATGAAAAACTGTTTTTT. This translates into CARGTGGAANEKLFF.

On this clonotype: A read error may be the cause here, since a much bigger clone is one base away. This chain links TRBV3-1 with TRBJ2-5; perhaps D is TRBD1 or TRBD2 (5 bases each). Germline loops: CDR1 LGHDT, CDR2 YNNKEL (reference sequence). CDR3 length: 12 amino acids. The CDR3 loop reads CASRGEKEAQYF. The CDR3 region has the DNA TGTGCCAGCAGGGGGGAGAAAGAGGCCCAGTACTTC.

This clonotype has ten or more counts. J is TRBJ2-7 and V is TRBV6-6; D is perhaps TRBD1 (5 bases). CDR1 and CDR2 from the germline V gene are MNHNY and SVGAGI (reference sequence). The CDR3 sequence is 13 residues long. Deletions cut 2 bases from V and 9 bases from J, with 14 bases between. CDR3 coding DNA: TGTGCCAGCAGTTACGCTCAGGGTTCAGGGCAGTACGTC. It encodes CASSYAQGSGQYV.

The table lists this clonotype with a few counts. The CDR3 loop is CASSPQDGIEAFF. The CDR3 nucleotides are TGTGCCAGCTCACCACAGGATGGAATTGAAGCTTTCTTT. The rearrangement uses TRBV18 and TRBJ1-1; D gene unclear. This CDR3 comprises 13 residues. V lost 1 base, J lost 7 bases, and 10 bases lay in between. The germline CDR1 and CDR2 sequences are KGHSH and LQKENI.

The sample holds a few counts of this clonotype. The chain recombines TRBV5-8 with TRBJ2-1; 10 nucleotides line up with TRBD2. CDR3 length: 15 amino acids. J lost 10 bases, V lost 0 bases, and 7 bases had no gene match. Germline V gene lookup returns CDR1 SGHTS and CDR2 YDEGEE. The CDR3 nucleotides are TGTGCCAGCAGCTTGGTAGCGGGGGGCCCCCCCGAGCAGTTCTTC. Amino acids: CASSLVAGGPPEQFF. The complete variable domain, with remaining parts taken from reference TRBV5-8 and TRBJ2-1, reads EAGVTQSPTHLIKTRGQQATLRCSPISGHTSVYWYQQALGLGLQFLLWYDEGEERNRGNFPPRFSGRQFPNYSSELNVNALELEDSALYLCASSLVAGGPPEQFFGPGTRLTVL.

At least ten counts were recorded for this clonotype. The chain couples TRBV11-1 to TRBJ2-3, with 7 nucleotides matching TRBD1. This CDR3 spans 18 amino acids. Germline lookup yields CDR1 SGHAT and CDR2 FQDESV (reference sequence). Losses at the gene ends were 3 bases for V and 5 bases for J; bases not matched to a gene: 17. CDR3 protein: CASSFPRTGGGSQDTQYF. The CDR3 bases are TGTGCCAGCAGCTTCCCCCGGACAGGTGGGGGCTCACAAGATACGCAGTATTTT.

This clonotype was seen at least ten times. The V call is TRBV29-1, the J call TRBJ1-2; 8 bases match TRBD1. V dropped 6 bases and J dropped 8; count of bases not matched to a gene: 17. Germline V CDR1 and CDR2: SQVTM, ANQGSEA. CDR3 length equals 15 residues. The CDR3 sequence is CSVQDLTGVVEGYTF. CDR3 coding DNA: TGCAGCGTCCAAGACCTGACAGGGGTAGTAGAAGGCTACACCTTC.

This chain links TRBV19 with TRBJ2-4; no clear D. Germline V gene sequence: CDR1 LNHDA, CDR2 SQIVND (reference sequence). This CDR3 has 17 residues. V lost 6 bases, J lost 0 bases, and 18 bases lay in between. CDR3 protein: CASSYPSAVLAKNIQYF. CDR3 DNA sequence: TGTGCCAGTAGCTACCCCTCAGCCGTTCTAGCCAAAAACATTCAGTACTTC.

The rearrangement links TRBV7-9 to TRBJ1-5; tentative D call: TRBD1 (6 bases). CDR1 is SEHNR, CDR2 FQNEAQ, per germline (reference sequence). This CDR3 spans 17 amino acids. With 5 bases removed from V and 0 bases from J, the gap between germline ends came to 17 bases. The CDR3 region has the DNA TGTGCCAGCAGCCCAAGGACAGCAACGTATAGCAATCAGCCCCAGCATTTT. This encodes CASSPRTATYSNQPQHF.

This clonotype occurred a few times. The V and J genes are TRBV7-9 and TRBJ1-1; D not resolved. The V gene's germline CDR1 is SEHNR and CDR2 FQNEAQ (reference sequence). This CDR3 comprises 15 residues. V was trimmed by 4 bases and J by 0 bases, leaving 12 bases between them. The CDR3 nucleotides are TGTGCCAGCAGCTCAACCGGGAGGATGAACACTGAAGCTTTCTTT. Amino acids: CASSSTGRMNTEAFF.

Regarding this clonotype: The junction departs from germline at one end; a sequencing error may be responsible. The chain carries TRBV5-1 and TRBJ1-1, with 7 nucleotides matching TRBD1. Per the germline V gene, CDR1 is SGHRS and CDR2 is YFSETQ. The CDR3 covers 16 residues. The CDR3: CASSLSGPQGGTEALF. The CDR3 coding sequence is TGCGCCAGCAGCTTGTCCGGTCCCCAGGGGGGCACTGAAGCTCTCTTT.

The chain links TRBV18 to TRBJ1-1; a possible D gene is TRBD1 (6 bases). Germline CDR1 is KGHSH and CDR2 is LQKENI. The ends were cut back, 3 bases at V and 0 bases at J, with 11 bases in the middle. This CDR3 has 15 amino acids. CDR3 sequence: CASSPITGMNTEAFF. The CDR3 bases are TGTGCCAGCTCACCGATAACAGGGATGAACACTGAAGCTTTCTTT.